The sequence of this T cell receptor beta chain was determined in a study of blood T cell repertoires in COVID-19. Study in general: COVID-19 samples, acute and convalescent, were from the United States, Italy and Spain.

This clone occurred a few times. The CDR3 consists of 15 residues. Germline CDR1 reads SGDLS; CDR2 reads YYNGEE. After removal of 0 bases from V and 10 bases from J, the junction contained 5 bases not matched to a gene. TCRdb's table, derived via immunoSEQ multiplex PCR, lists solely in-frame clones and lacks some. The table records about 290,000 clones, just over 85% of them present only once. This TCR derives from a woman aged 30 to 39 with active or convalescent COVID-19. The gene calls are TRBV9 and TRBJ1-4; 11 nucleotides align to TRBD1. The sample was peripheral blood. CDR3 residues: CASSVAGQGERKLFF. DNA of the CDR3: TGTGCCAGCAGCGTAGCGGGACAGGGGGAACGAAAACTGTTTTTT.